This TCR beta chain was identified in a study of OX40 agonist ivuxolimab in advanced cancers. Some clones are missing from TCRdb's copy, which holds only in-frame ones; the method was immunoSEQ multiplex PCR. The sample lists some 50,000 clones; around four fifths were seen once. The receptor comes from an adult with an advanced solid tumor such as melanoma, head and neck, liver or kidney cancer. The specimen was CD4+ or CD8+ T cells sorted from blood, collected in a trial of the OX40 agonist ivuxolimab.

For the CDR3, the DNA is TGTGCCACCAGCGGGATAGCGGGGCTTGGAGAGACCCAGTACTTC. Encoded protein: CATSGIAGLGETQYF. The chain links TRBV15 to TRBJ2-5; TRBD2 matches at 8 bases. CDR1 is LNHNV, CDR2 YYDKDF, per germline (reference sequence). This CDR3 has 15 amino acids. The V gene end was trimmed by 5 bases and the J gene end by 4 bases; junction bases not matched to a gene: 9.